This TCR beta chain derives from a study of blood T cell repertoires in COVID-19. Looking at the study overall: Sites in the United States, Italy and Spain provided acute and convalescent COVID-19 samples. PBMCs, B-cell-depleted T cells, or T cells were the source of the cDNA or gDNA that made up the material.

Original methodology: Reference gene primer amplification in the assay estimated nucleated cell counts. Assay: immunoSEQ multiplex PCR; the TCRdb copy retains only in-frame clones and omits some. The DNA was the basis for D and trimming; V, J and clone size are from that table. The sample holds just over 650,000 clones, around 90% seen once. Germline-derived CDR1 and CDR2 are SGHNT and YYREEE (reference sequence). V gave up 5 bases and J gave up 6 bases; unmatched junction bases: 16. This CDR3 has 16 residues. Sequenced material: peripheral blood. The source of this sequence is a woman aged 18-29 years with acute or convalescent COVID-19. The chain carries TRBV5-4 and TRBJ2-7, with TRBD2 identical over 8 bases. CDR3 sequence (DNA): TGTGCCAGCAGTTTTTGGACCGGGGGGGAGGTAGGCGAGCAGTACTTC. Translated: CASSFWTGGEVGEQYF.